A selection of T cell receptor beta chains follows, all from one sample in a study of OX40 agonist ivuxolimab in advanced cancers. Assay used: immunoSEQ multiplex PCR; TCRdb lists only in-frame clones, some missing. Of tens of thousands of clones listed, 85% to 90% are singletons. The sample here was CD4+ or CD8+ T cells sorted from blood, taken in a trial of the OX40 agonist ivuxolimab. The source of these receptors is an adult with an advanced solid tumor such as melanoma, head and neck, liver or kidney cancer. The CDR3 runs from the conserved cysteine through the conserved F or W. The size field is filled for only some rows; it gives once, few, many or a size class.

v_gene	abundance	j_gene	CDR3aa
TRBV7-9	.	TRBJ1-5	CASSYPGGNQPQHF
TRBV13	.	TRBJ2-7	CASSLGLRAGGEQYF
TRBV12-5	few	TRBJ1-1	CASGLTVNTEAFF
TRBV5-6	.	TRBJ1-2	CASSTTPPVNYGYTF
TRBV11-3	.	TRBJ1-1	CASSLGGARNTEAFF
TRBV13	.	TRBJ2-7	CASSLDRETHEQYF
TRBV11-2	.	TRBJ2-3	CASSLDGAMDTQYF
TRBV14	.	TRBJ2-7	CASSQDETGNEQYF
TRBV30	few	TRBJ1-4	CAWSGPTNEKLFF
TRBV7-9	.	TRBJ1-1	CASSRTGTEAFF
TRBV27	.	TRBJ1-1	CASSLVGGSTEAFF
TRBV5-1	few	TRBJ1-1	CASSLAQGAGYTEAFF
TRBV5-6	.	TRBJ1-2	CASSLPDRPNYGYTF
TRBV29-1	once	TRBJ2-4	CSVEDGGAWAKNIQYF
TRBV25-1	.	TRBJ2-2	CASSPGQGTNTGELFF
TRBV9	.	TRBJ2-2	CASSVVPSGGKGELFF
TRBV5-6	.	TRBJ1-4	CASSLVAQLTTNEKLFF
TRBV19	few	TRBJ2-7	CASSMTGGSYEQYF
TRBV7-8	.	TRBJ1-1	CASSQSVNTEAFF
TRBV15	.	TRBJ2-4	CATSYGTVGAKNIQYF
TRBV6-5	.	TRBJ2-2	CASSWTGKDGELFF
TRBV6-6	.	TRBJ2-5	CASSYQVPGKETQYF
TRBV19	.	TRBJ1-1	CASSIVGFSNTEAFF
TRBV11-1	.	TRBJ2-5	CASSPQGQETQYF
TRBV10-3	few	TRBJ2-7	CAIREGNYEQYF
TRBV4-2	.	TRBJ2-5	CASSSLLLGQGDETQYF
TRBV9	.	TRBJ1-5	CASSVEGRGPDYSNQPQHF
TRBV5-4	.	TRBJ2-1	CASSSGLAGGYEQFF
TRBV15	.	TRBJ1-3	CATSRDPEGLRNTIYF
TRBV5-4	.	TRBJ2-6	CASSQDLTTGANVLTF
TRBV9	.	TRBJ2-7	CASSSTGEEQYF
TRBV11-3	.	TRBJ2-3	CASSKRGTPGSTDTQYF
TRBV9	.	TRBJ2-4	CASSTGRAAKNIQYF
TRBV14	few	TRBJ2-7	CASSPESSYEQYF
TRBV29-1	.	TRBJ1-2	CSGKGQGEAGYTF
TRBV5-4	.	TRBJ2-2	CASSLAEGVGDRELFF
TRBV6-6	few	TRBJ2-6	CAISPYSGANVLTF
TRBV10-3	few	TRBJ1-1	CAIGEGGAFF
TRBV4-2	once	TRBJ2-7	CASSPMGIGYEQYF
TRBV4-3	.	TRBJ1-1	CASSQDWDRGLEAFF
TRBV27	.	TRBJ2-1	CASSLPDSDEQFF
TRBV5-6	.	TRBJ2-3	CASSLSLDTQYF
TRBV6-5	.	TRBJ2-3	CASSYIQGADTQYF
TRBV25-1	.	TRBJ2-5	CASSEYGGRGQETQYF
TRBV11-2	.	TRBJ1-2	CASSPGLTGKGYTF
TRBV27	.	TRBJ2-2	CASSFSQLNTGELFF
TRBV16	.	TRBJ1-1	CASSHSDRGRYTEAFF
TRBV27	.	TRBJ1-2	CASSLLRGESRGYTF
TRBV15	once	TRBJ2-5	CATSRGLAGIEEETQYF
TRBV4-2	.	TRBJ1-6	CASSQHLDGYNSPLHF
TRBV5-4	once	TRBJ2-5	CASSLSETQYF
TRBV4-3	once	TRBJ1-1	CASSQGTGPDRRNTEAFF
TRBV9	.	TRBJ1-1	CASSVGGENEAFF